This TCR beta chain stems from a study of cytomegalovirus exposure and HLA in healthy donors. V lost 7 bases and J 2 bases, leaving 11 bases between the germline ends. Germline CDR1 MDHEN, CDR2 SYDVKM. The length of the CDR3 is 13 residues. Though nominally healthy at sampling, donors likely had unrecorded immune exposures. Broader study findings: By a later analysis, the bulk of CMV-associated TCR beta chains appeared HLA-restricted. Listed as cytomegalovirus-associated were 150 or so TCR beta chains.

The study ran its PCR with 60 Vbeta and 13 Jbeta primers. The repertoire was sequenced with immunoSEQ multiplex PCR; TCRdb's copy has only in-frame clones and lacks some. The table shows around 110,000 clones, with 55% to 65% occurring only once. This clone was counted a few times. Antigen: not known. Source material: PBMCs. The receptor was derived from a woman in her 30s in good health and CMV-seronegative. The chain couples TRBV28 to TRBJ1-1, with D possibly matching TRBD1 (5 bases). CDR3 region: CASTEGRNTEAFF. The DNA for the CDR3 is TGTGCCAGCACGGAGGGGCGAAACACTGAAGCTTTCTTT.